The subject of this entry is one TCR beta chain. The CDR3 has 15 amino acids. The germline V gene encodes CDR1 LNHDA and CDR2 SQIVND (reference sequence). V was clipped by 1 base and J by 7 bases, with 14 bases between them. This sample is part of a study of blood T cell repertoires in COVID-19. Overall study: PBMCs, B-cell-depleted T cells, or T cells provided the cDNA or gDNA that made up the material.

In the study's own analysis: Cell counts per sample came from amplifying reference gene primers. Generated by immunoSEQ multiplex PCR, the TCRdb table keeps only in-frame clones and is missing some. V, J and clone size were drawn from that table, and D and trimming were deduced from the DNA. The sample has roughly 200,000 clones; 75% to 90% are singletons. This chain links TRBV19 with TRBJ1-5; no clear D gene. This clonotype was obtained from a man aged 40-49 years with acute or convalescent COVID-19. Sequenced material: peripheral blood. DNA for the CDR3: TGTGCCAGTAGTATAGTGCGAGGGAACCGCCAGCCCCAGCATTTT. Translation gives CASSIVRGNRQPQHF.